These 8 T cell receptor beta chains were all obtained from the same sample, sequenced in a study of T cells after yellow fever vaccination. From the 5' RACE reads, TCRdb called clonotypes with MiXCR, one entry per CDR3 protein. Here the sample spans nearly 350,000 distinct CDR3 sequences, roughly 7.5% being singletons. Sequenced material: PBMCs, taken about 49 days after the first yellow fever vaccination. The receptors were sampled from a man between 18 and 29 years old who received the YFV17D yellow fever vaccine.

Details on this clonotype: A clone one base away is much larger, so this may be a read error. V gene TRBV5-1 combines with J gene TRBJ2-3; D gene unclear. CDR1 is SGHRS and CDR2 is YFSETQ in the germline V gene. This CDR3 spans 12 amino acids. The CDR3 protein is CASGLDRDTQYF. In DNA form, the CDR3 reads TGCGCCAGCGGCTTGGATCGAGATACGCAGTATTTT.

The V gene is TRBV5-4, the J gene TRBJ1-1; TRBD1 aligns across 8 bases. CDR3 size: 13 residues. Germline trimming cut 4 bases from V and 8 bases from J; bases unmatched to any gene: 7. Per germline, CDR1 SGHNT and CDR2 YYREEE (reference sequence). Here the CDR3 reads CASSGDRLLEAFF. CDR3 DNA sequence: TGTGCCAGCAGCGGGGACAGGCTCTTGGAAGCTTTCTTT.

The chain recombines TRBV19 with TRBJ1-6; the match to TRBD1 covers 7 bases. Trimming cost V 3 bases and J 10 bases; bases outside gene matches: 6. Looked up from germline, CDR1 is LNHDA and CDR2 is SQIVND (reference sequence). This CDR3 is 14 amino acids long. In DNA form, the CDR3 reads TGTGCCAGTAGTATCACAGGGGAAAGGTCACCCCTCCACTTT. This codes for CASSITGERSPLHF.

This clonotype was detected only a few times. This sequence joins TRBV9 and TRBJ1-6, with D perhaps matching TRBD1 (6 bases). The ends were cut back, 4 bases at V and 5 bases at J, with 13 bases in the middle. Germline loops: CDR1 SGDLS, CDR2 YYNGEE. CDR3 length equals 15 residues. DNA for the CDR3: TGTGCCAGCAGCCCCACAGGGCGCGATAATTCACCCCTCCACTTT. Amino acids: CASSPTGRDNSPLHF.

This clonotype was detected only a few times. This chain links TRBV20-1 with TRBJ1-1; possibly TRBD1 for D (6 bases). The germline V gene has CDR1 DFQATT and CDR2 SNEGSKA (reference sequence). Trimming took off 5 bases at V and 7 bases at J, with 14 bases between the two ends. The CDR3 has 12 residues. This CDR3 is CSAHRQADEAFF. The DNA for the CDR3 is TGCAGTGCTCACAGACAGGCCGATGAAGCTTTCTTT.

As for this clonotype: Mismatch with germline at one junction end may stem from a read error. This chain connects TRBV5-1 to TRBJ2-5; 8 bases are a match to TRBD1. This CDR3 is built from 13 residues. Germline assignment: CDR1 SGHRS and CDR2 YFSETQ. CDR3 nucleotides: TGCGCCAGCAGCTGGGACGTCCAGGGGGCTGAGGACTTC. Amino acid sequence: CASSWDVQGAEDF.

The chain has TRBV11-1 and TRBJ2-2, with 9 positions matching TRBD1. CDR3 length: 19 residues. From germline, CDR1 is SGHAT and CDR2 FQDESV (reference sequence). With 8 bases clipped from V and 6 bases from J, the junction kept 22 bases outside the gene matches. The CDR3 region is CASCLMRTQRGTGSGELFF. DNA of the CDR3: TGTGCCAGCTGCCTGATGAGAACTCAGCGTGGGACAGGGTCCGGGGAGCTGTTTTTT.

This clonotype was picked up many times. This chain uses TRBV19 with TRBJ2-1; TRBD2 agrees at 9 bases. J was trimmed by 2 bases and V by 0 bases; bases with no gene match: 5. Germline V gene data show CDR1 as LNHDA and CDR2 as SQIVND (reference sequence). This CDR3 contains 17 residues. CDR3 DNA: TGTGCCAGTAGTATAGATTTGGAGCGGGGGGCCTACAATGAGCAGTTCTTC. It translates to CASSIDLERGAYNEQFF.